The sequence of this T cell receptor (beta chain) was determined in a study of CD8+ T cells in alopecia areata. Study-level results: Relative to normal scalp, lesional scalp, especially alopecia totalis/universalis, showed higher clonality. Compared with mice, patients displayed less clear TCR sharing, possibly for HLA-related reasons.

Isolated RNA was reverse transcribed into cDNA used as the sequencing template. The repertoire was sequenced with immunoSEQ multiplex PCR; TCRdb's copy has only in-frame clones and lacks some. This table holds over 85,000 clones, over 40% found once. On this clone: The antigen remains undetermined.

V shed 7 bases, J shed 1 base, and the junction held 5 bases outside the gene matches. Germline loops: CDR1 MNHNY, CDR2 SVGAGI (reference sequence). The CDR3 length is 15 residues. This rearrangement joins TRBV6-6 to TRBJ2-1, with 9 bases identical to TRBD1. The specimen sequenced was CD4+ T cells sorted from blood. The source is a human donor with alopecia areata. CDR3 sequence (DNA): TGTGCCAGCACTCGGGACAGGGATTCCTACAATGAGCAGTTCTTC. Its protein is CASTRDRDSYNEQFF.